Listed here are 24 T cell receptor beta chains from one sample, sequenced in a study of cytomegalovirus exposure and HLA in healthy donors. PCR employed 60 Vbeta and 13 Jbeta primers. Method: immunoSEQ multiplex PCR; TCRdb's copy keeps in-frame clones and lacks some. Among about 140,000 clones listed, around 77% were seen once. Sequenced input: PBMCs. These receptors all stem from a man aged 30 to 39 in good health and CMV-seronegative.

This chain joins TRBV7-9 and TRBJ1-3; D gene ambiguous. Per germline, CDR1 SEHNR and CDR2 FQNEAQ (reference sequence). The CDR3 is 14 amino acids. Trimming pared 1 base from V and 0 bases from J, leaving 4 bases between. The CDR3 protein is CASSLESSGNTIYF. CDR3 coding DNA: TGTGCCAGCAGCTTAGAGAGCTCTGGAAACACCATATATTTT.

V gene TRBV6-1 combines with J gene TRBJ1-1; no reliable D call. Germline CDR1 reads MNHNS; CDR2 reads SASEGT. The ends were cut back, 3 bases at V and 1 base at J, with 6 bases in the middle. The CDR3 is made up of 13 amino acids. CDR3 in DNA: TGTGCCAGCAGTGACACTAGGAACACTGAAGCTTTCTTT. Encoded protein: CASSDTRNTEAFF.

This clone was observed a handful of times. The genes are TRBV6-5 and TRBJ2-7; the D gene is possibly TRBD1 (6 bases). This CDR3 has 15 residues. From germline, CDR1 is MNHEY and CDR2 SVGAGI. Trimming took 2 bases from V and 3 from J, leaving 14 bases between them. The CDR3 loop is CASSYSRGGLYEQYF. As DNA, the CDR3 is TGTGCCAGCAGTTACAGCAGGGGTGGGCTCTACGAGCAGTACTTC.

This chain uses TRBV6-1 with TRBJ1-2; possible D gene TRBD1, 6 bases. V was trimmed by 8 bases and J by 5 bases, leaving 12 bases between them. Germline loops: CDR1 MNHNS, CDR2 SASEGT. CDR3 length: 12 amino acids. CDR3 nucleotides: TGTGCCAGCGCGGACAGCCCTTATGGCTACACCTTC. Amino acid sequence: CASADSPYGYTF.

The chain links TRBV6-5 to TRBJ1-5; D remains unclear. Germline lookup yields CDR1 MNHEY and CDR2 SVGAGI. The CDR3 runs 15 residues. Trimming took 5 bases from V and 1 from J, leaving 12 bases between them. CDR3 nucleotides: TGTGCCAGCAGTCCCGGGTATCAAAGCAATCAGCCCCAGCATTTT. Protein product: CASSPGYQSNQPQHF.

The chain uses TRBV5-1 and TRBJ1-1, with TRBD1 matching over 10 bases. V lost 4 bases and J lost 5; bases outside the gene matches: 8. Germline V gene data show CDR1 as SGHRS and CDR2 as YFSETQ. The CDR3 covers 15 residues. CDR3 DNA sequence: TGCGCCAGCAGCCCCCTGGGGACAGGGGTTACTGAAGCTTTCTTT. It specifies CASSPLGTGVTEAFF.

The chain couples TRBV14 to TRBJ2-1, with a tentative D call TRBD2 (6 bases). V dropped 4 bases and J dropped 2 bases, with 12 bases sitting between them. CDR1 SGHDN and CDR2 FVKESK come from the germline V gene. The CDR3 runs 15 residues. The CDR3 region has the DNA TGTGCCAGCAGCCCAGATAGCGGCCCCTACAATGAGCAGTTCTTC. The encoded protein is CASSPDSGPYNEQFF.

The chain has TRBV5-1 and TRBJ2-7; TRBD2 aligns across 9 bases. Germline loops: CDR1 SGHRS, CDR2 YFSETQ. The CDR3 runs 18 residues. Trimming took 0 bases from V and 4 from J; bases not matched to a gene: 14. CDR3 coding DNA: TGCGCCAGCAGCTTGGAGACCGGGACTAGCTTTAACCTTTACGAGCAGTACTTC. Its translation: CASSLETGTSFNLYEQYF.

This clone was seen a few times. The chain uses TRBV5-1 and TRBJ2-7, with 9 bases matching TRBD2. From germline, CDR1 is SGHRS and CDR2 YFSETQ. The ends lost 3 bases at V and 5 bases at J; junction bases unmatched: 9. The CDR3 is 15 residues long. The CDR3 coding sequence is TGCGCCAGCAGCTCGAGGGGCGGGAGGGGGAACGAGCAGTACTTC. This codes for CASSSRGGRGNEQYF.

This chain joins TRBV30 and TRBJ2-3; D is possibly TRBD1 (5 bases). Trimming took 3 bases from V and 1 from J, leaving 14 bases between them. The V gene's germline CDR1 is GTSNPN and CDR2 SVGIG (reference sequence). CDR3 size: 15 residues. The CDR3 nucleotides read TGTGCCTGGAGGTCCTCACAAGGGGGCACAGATACGCAGTATTTT. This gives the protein CAWRSSQGGTDTQYF.

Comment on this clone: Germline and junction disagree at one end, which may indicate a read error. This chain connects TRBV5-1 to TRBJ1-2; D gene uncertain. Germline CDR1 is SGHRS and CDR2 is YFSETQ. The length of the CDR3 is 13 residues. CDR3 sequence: CASRPEARGGYPF. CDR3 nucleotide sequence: TGCGCCAGCAGACCGGAAGCTCGGGGTGGCTACCCCTTC. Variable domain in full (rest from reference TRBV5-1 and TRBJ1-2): KAGVTQTPRYLIKTRGQQVTLSCSPISGHRSVSWYQQTPGQGLQFLFEYFSETQRNKGNFPGRFSGRQFSNSRSEMNVSTLELGDSALYLCASRPEARGGYPFGSGTRLTVV.

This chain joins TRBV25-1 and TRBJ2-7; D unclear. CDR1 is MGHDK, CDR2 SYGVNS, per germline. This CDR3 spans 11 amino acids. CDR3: CAIGRGYEQYF. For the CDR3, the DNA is TGTGCAATCGGCCGCGGCTACGAGCAGTACTTC.

CDR3 DNA sequence: TGTGCCAGCAGCGTAGGAGCGGTAGGGGGCCAAGAGACCCAGTACTTC. Protein product: CASSVGAVGGQETQYF. V is TRBV9 and J is TRBJ2-5, with a possible D match to TRBD1 (6 bases). CDR1 is SGDLS and CDR2 is YYNGEE in the germline V gene. The V gene lost 0 bases and the J gene lost 1 base, with 13 bases spanning the gap. The length of the CDR3 is 16 residues.

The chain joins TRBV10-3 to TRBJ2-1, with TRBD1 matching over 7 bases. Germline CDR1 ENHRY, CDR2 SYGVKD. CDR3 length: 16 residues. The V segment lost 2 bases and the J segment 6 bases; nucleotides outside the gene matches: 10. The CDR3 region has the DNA TGTGCCATCAGTGAGGGACAGGCAAAAGTGGCCAATGAGCAGTTCTTC. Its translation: CAISEGQAKVANEQFF.

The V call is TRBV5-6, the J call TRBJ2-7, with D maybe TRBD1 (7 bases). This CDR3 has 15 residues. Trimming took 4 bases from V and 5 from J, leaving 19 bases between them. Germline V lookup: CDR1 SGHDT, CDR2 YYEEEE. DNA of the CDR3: TGTGCCAGCAGCCCCCCGGGGGCAGGGGGTGACGAGCAGTACTTC. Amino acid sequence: CASSPPGAGGDEQYF.

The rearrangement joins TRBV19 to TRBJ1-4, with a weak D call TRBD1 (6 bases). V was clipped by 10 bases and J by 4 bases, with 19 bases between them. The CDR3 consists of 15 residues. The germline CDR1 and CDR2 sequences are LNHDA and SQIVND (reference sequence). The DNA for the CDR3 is TGTGCCACCTCGTCCCGGGGGGCGAGTAATGAAAAACTGTTTTTT. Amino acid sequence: CATSSRGASNEKLFF.

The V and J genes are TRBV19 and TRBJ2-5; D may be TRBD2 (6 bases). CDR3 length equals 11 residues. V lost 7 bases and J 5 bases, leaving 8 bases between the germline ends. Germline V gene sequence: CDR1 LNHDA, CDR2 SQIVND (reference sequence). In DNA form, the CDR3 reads TGTGCCAGTACGGGGGAGGAGACCCAGTACTTC. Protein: CASTGEETQYF.

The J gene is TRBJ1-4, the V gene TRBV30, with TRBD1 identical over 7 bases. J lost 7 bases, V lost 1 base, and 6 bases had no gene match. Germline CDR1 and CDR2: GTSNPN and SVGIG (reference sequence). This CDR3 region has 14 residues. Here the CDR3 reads CAWSGDSPGEKLFF. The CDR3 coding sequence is TGTGCCTGGAGTGGGGACAGTCCCGGTGAAAAACTGTTTTTT.

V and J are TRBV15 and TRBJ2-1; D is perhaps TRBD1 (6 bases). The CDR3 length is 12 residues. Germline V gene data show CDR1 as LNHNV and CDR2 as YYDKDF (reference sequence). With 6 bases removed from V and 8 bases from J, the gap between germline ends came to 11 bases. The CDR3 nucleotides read TGTGCCACCAGGGGGCAGGGGTATGAGCAGTTCTTC. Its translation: CATRGQGYEQFF.

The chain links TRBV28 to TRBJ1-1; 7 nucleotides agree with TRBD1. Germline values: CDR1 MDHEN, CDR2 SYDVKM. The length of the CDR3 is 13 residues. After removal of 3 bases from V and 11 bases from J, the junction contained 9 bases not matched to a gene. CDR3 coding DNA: TGTGCCAGCAGTTTGAAGGGGGCGGGTCGGGCTTTCTTT. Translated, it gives CASSLKGAGRAFF.

CDR3 amino acids: CASSGSAGPGTEAFF. As DNA, the CDR3 is TGTGCCAGCAGCGGCTCAGCGGGGCCGGGCACTGAAGCTTTCTTT. The chain employs TRBV9 and TRBJ1-1; maybe TRBD1 (5 bases). The germline gives CDR1 SGDLS, CDR2 YYNGEE. Between the trimmed V and J ends, which lost 3 bases and 4 bases, there was a span of 16 bases. The CDR3 sequence is 15 residues long.

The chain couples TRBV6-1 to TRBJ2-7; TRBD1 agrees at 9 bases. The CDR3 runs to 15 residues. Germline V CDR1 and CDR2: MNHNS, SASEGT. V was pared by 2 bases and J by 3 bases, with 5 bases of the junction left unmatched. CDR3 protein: CASSEYGTGYYEQYF. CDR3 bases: TGTGCCAGCAGTGAATACGGGACAGGGTACTACGAGCAGTACTTC.

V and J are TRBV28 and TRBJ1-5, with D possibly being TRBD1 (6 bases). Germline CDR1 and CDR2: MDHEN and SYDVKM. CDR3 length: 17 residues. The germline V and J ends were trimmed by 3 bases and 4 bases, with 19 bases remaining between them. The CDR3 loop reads CASSLPGTTGRNQPQHF. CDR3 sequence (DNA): TGTGCCAGCAGTTTGCCCGGGACAACGGGAAGGAATCAGCCCCAGCATTTT.

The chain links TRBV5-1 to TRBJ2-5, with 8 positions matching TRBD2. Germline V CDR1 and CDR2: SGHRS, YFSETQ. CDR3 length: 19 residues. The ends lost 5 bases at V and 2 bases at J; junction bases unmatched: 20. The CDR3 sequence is CASRGLGGATGLLQETQYF. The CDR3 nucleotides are TGCGCCAGCAGGGGCCTCGGGGGGGCCACCGGGTTATTACAAGAGACCCAGTACTTC.